Listed here is a single T cell receptor (beta chain). The data were taken from a study of Ad26.COV2.S vaccination and SARS-CoV-2 variants. Study-wide background: Donor was in the COV1001 Ad26.COV2.S trial arm.

TCRdb's copy holds only in-frame clones and misses some; the assay was immunoSEQ multiplex PCR. The sample shows some 340,000 clones, about 82% of them seen only once. Treatment described: 15 to 20 received Ad26.COV2.S at low or high dose, single or two shots; several received placebo; per-sample allocation not given. The study sampled participants on day 63 after the first vaccine or placebo injection. The CDR3 has 14 amino acids. V was trimmed by 0 bases and J by 6 bases, leaving 11 bases between them. Germline V gives CDR1 MNHEY, CDR2 SVGAGI. The starting material was peripheral blood, obtained in a trial of Ad26.COV2.S vaccine versus placebo. V and J are TRBV6-5 and TRBJ1-2, with D tentatively TRBD1 (6 bases). The receptor was derived from a person between 18 and 59 years old who received the Ad26.COV2.S COVID-19 vaccine or a placebo. The CDR3 coding sequence is TGTGCCAGCAGTTACTCGATGGGGGGGCATGGCTACACCTTC. It codes for CASSYSMGGHGYTF.